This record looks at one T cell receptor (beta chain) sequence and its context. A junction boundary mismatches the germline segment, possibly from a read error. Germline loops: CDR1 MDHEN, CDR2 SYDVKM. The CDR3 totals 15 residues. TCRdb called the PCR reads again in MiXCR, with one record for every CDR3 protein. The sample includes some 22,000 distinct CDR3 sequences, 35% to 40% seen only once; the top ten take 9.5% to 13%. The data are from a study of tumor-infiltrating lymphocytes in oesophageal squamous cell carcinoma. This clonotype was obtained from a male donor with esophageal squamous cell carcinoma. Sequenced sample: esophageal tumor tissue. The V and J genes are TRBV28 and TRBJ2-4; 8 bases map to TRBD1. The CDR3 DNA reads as TGTGCCAGCAGCTCAGGGGGCTCAAGGGCCAACGTCCTGACCTTC. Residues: CASSSGGSRANVLTF.